This T cell receptor beta chain is from a study of T cell changes during pregnancy in multiple sclerosis (dated by TCRdb to about 2019). In the study overall: The study examined how the T cell repertoire changed over the course of pregnancy in women with multiple sclerosis.

Per the germline V gene, SGHAT is the CDR1 and FQNNGV is the CDR2. V is pared back by 7 bases and J by 0 bases, with 15 bases lying between the germline termini. The CDR3 has 15 amino acids, counting the end cysteine and phenylalanine. CDR3 DNA is the only sequence kept; it has 45 bases, read in frame from the first base. As for this clone: It has no known antigen specificity. Base qualities are not recorded, but no much larger clone differs from it by a single base.

The method behind the library was the immunoSEQ multiplex PCR assay. TCRdb took over this immuneACCESS table, retaining in-frame rearrangements with V and J assigned. Such tables are incomplete; in checked studies, under half of the missing clones stem from an unresolved V gene, and the remainder is unexplained. The sample table holds roughly 32,000 clones, of which roughly 90% were seen once. The ten largest account for roughly 4% of the sample. The TCR sequence derives from a female donor with multiple sclerosis, enrolled in a pregnancy study. The sequenced sample was CD8+ T cells from peripheral blood mononuclear cells, obtained in the third trimester of pregnancy. The receptor chain draws on TRBV11-2 and TRBJ1-2; matching of 5 bases hints at TRBD1 as the D gene. CDR3 protein: CASIPWQGSNYGYTF. The nucleotide sequence is TGTGCCAGCATCCCGTGGCAGGGATCTAACTATGGCTACACCTTC.